The 10 T cell receptor beta chains in this list originate from one sample, sequenced in a study of blood T cell repertoires in COVID-19. Data came from immunoSEQ multiplex PCR; TCRdb stores just in-frame clones and leaves some out. In the table there are over 200,000 clones, about 89% of which are singletons. The sample taken for sequencing was peripheral blood. Receptor source: a man in his forties who had recovered from COVID-19.

The V gene is TRBV9, the J gene TRBJ1-1; no definite D call. Trimming shortened V by 2 bases and J by 7 bases, and 12 bases separated the two germline ends. Germline V gives CDR1 SGDLS, CDR2 YYNGEE. This CDR3 spans 13 amino acids. CDR3 in DNA: TGTGCCAGCAGCGTTTCGGACGGGATTGAAGCTTTCTTT. This encodes CASSVSDGIEAFF.

The rearrangement joins TRBV19 to TRBJ1-1, with TRBD1 as a possible D gene (5 bases). Trimming pared 0 bases from V and 0 bases from J, leaving 11 bases between. The CDR3 length is 16 residues. The V gene's germline CDR1 is LNHDA and CDR2 SQIVND (reference sequence). The DNA for the CDR3 is TGTGCCAGTAGTATAGAAGGGGCCAGGCTGAACACTGAAGCTTTCTTT. The encoded protein is CASSIEGARLNTEAFF.

This chain connects TRBV19 to TRBJ2-2; 9 bases map to TRBD2. The junction had 5 bases not matched to a gene; V was cut back by 6 bases and J by 3 bases. Per germline, CDR1 LNHDA and CDR2 SQIVND (reference sequence). The CDR3 covers 15 residues. The CDR3 coding sequence is TGTGCCAGTAGATTACTAGCGGGCCACACCGGGGAGCTGTTTTTT. The encoded protein is CASRLLAGHTGELFF. The full variable domain, in which reference TRBV19 and TRBJ2-2 provide the parts outside the CDR3, is DGGITQSPKYLFRKEGQNVTLSCEQNLNHDAMYWYRQDPGQGLRLIYYSQIVNDFQKGDIAEGYSVSREKKESFPLTVTSAQKNPTAFYLCASRLLAGHTGELFFGEGSRLTVL.

V usage is TRBV29-1 and J usage is TRBJ2-7, with 14 bases identical to TRBD2. V lost 4 bases and J lost 7; bases outside the gene matches: 9. The CDR3 spans 15 residues. The germline V gene encodes CDR1 SQVTM and CDR2 ANQGSEA. This CDR3 is CSVGPGTSGGREQYF. The CDR3 DNA reads TGCAGCGTTGGTCCCGGGACTAGCGGGGGAAGGGAGCAGTACTTC.

J is TRBJ2-3 and V is TRBV5-1; D might be TRBD1 (6 bases). V gave up 2 bases and J gave up 9 bases, with 16 bases separating them. The CDR3 contains 14 residues. Germline V lookup: CDR1 SGHRS, CDR2 YFSETQ. CDR3 sequence: CASSLIFGGGTQYF. CDR3 nucleotide sequence: TGCGCCAGCAGCTTAATTTTCGGTGGGGGCACGCAGTATTTT.

This rearrangement joins TRBV7-6 to TRBJ1-6, with 8 bases identical to TRBD1. CDR3 length: 15 residues. Germline V gene sequence: CDR1 SGHVS, CDR2 FNYEAQ. The trim removed 2 bases at V and 7 bases at J, leaving 4 bases unmatched. This CDR3 reads CASSLRTGRNSPLHF. CDR3 sequence (DNA): TGTGCCAGCAGCTTAAGGACAGGGAGGAATTCACCCCTCCACTTT.

The genes are TRBV13 and TRBJ2-1, with D hard to call. V lost 2 bases, J lost 9 bases, and 14 bases lay in between. Germline CDR1 reads PRHDT; CDR2 reads FYEKMQ (reference sequence). This CDR3 has 14 residues. The DNA of the CDR3 is TGTGCCAGCAGCTTAACAGCACTGTACGGTGAGCAGTTCTTC. Protein sequence: CASSLTALYGEQFF.

The CDR3 nucleotides are TGTGCCTGGAGTAAACAGATCATGAACACTGAAGCTTTCTTT. Its translation: CAWSKQIMNTEAFF. V gene TRBV30 combines with J gene TRBJ1-1; unclear D gene. The CDR3 loop spans 14 amino acids. V was trimmed by 2 bases and J by 0 bases, leaving 10 bases between them. Per germline, CDR1 GTSNPN and CDR2 SVGIG (reference sequence).

The chain has TRBV27 and TRBJ2-5; 8 bases match TRBD1. CDR3 length: 15 residues. With 8 bases clipped from V and 4 bases from J, the junction kept 12 bases outside the gene matches. The germline V gene encodes CDR1 MNHEY and CDR2 SMNVEV (reference sequence). CDR3 protein: CASSPGGAGSETQYF. CDR3 nucleotides: TGTGCCAGCTCTCCAGGGGGCGCAGGATCAGAGACCCAGTACTTC.

The chain joins TRBV2 to TRBJ2-7, with TRBD2 matching over 12 bases. V trimming: 8 bases; J trimming: 4 bases; junction bases outside the gene matches: 12. The CDR3 consists of 16 residues. Germline V gene lookup returns CDR1 SNHLY and CDR2 FYNNEI. In nucleotides, the CDR3 is TGTGCCAGCGCCCCCCCCCTAGCGGGAGGGCCGTACGAGCAGTACTTC. Translation gives CASAPPLAGGPYEQYF.